This is a list of T cell receptor beta chains from one sample in a study of OX40 agonist ivuxolimab in advanced cancers. Sequencing used immunoSEQ multiplex PCR; TCRdb keeps in-frame clones, though not all of them. The sample carries 65,000 to 70,000 clones, almost 90% recorded once. The specimen comprised CD4+ or CD8+ T cells sorted from blood, sampled in a trial of the OX40 agonist ivuxolimab. The receptors come from an adult with an advanced solid tumor such as melanoma, head and neck, liver or kidney cancer. CDR3s include the opening cysteine and the closing phenylalanine or tryptophan. A D gene is named only where the DNA matches it firmly. The size of a clone is reported for some rows only, either as once, few or many, or as a class for expanded clones.

d_call: TRBD1
cdr3_length: 17
clone_size: -
v_call: TRBV19
j_call: TRBJ2-5
cdr3_aa: CASSIGGTGSGQETQYF
cdr3_nt: TGTGCCAGTAGTATAGGGGGGACAGGGTCAGGGCAAGAGACCCAGTACTTC

d_call: -
cdr3_length: 13
clone_size: once
v_call: TRBV11-1
j_call: TRBJ2-7
cdr3_aa: CASSSGGSREQYF
cdr3_nt: TGTGCCAGCAGTTCAGGGGGGAGTAGGGAGCAGTACTTC

d_call: -
cdr3_length: 13
clone_size: -
v_call: TRBV19
j_call: TRBJ1-2
cdr3_aa: CASTARGYYGYTF
cdr3_nt: TGTGCCAGTACCGCCAGGGGTTACTATGGCTACACCTTC

d_call: -
cdr3_length: 15
clone_size: -
v_call: TRBV28
j_call: TRBJ1-3
cdr3_aa: CASSLPGMAGNTIYF
cdr3_nt: TGTGCCAGCAGTTTACCCGGAATGGCGGGAAACACCATATATTTT

d_call: -
cdr3_length: 15
clone_size: -
v_call: TRBV6-5
j_call: TRBJ2-1
cdr3_aa: CASRTTGNSYNEQFF
cdr3_nt: TGTGCCAGCAGGACAACTGGTAACTCCTACAATGAGCAGTTCTTC

d_call: -
cdr3_length: 12
clone_size: -
v_call: TRBV30
j_call: TRBJ2-1
cdr3_aa: CAIGTLYNEQFF
cdr3_nt: TGTGCTATAGGGACTCTCTACAATGAGCAGTTCTTC

d_call: -
cdr3_length: 16
clone_size: -
v_call: TRBV9
j_call: TRBJ2-2
cdr3_aa: CASSRWGTPSTGELFF
cdr3_nt: TGTGCCAGCAGCCGATGGGGGACCCCGAGCACCGGGGAGCTGTTTTTT

d_call: -
cdr3_length: 13
clone_size: once
v_call: TRBV6-6
j_call: TRBJ2-5
cdr3_aa: CASSYAGLETQYF
cdr3_nt: TGTGCCAGCAGTTACGCTGGGTTAGAGACCCAGTACTTC

d_call: -
cdr3_length: 14
clone_size: -
v_call: TRBV4-1
j_call: TRBJ2-5
cdr3_aa: CASSQLQGYETQYF
cdr3_nt: TGCGCCAGCAGCCAGCTACAGGGTTACGAGACCCAGTACTTC

d_call: TRBD2
cdr3_length: 13
clone_size: -
v_call: TRBV29-1
j_call: TRBJ2-1
cdr3_aa: CSVASGRYNEQFF
cdr3_nt: TGCAGCGTCGCGAGCGGGAGATACAATGAGCAGTTCTTC

d_call: TRBD1
cdr3_length: 15
clone_size: -
v_call: TRBV7-9
j_call: TRBJ2-5
cdr3_aa: CASSYGDRVGETQYF
cdr3_nt: TGTGCCAGCAGCTACGGGGACAGGGTAGGGGAGACCCAGTACTTC

d_call: -
cdr3_length: 14
clone_size: -
v_call: TRBV6-6
j_call: TRBJ1-1
cdr3_aa: CASNPGRENTEAFF
cdr3_nt: TGTGCCAGCAATCCGGGCAGGGAAAACACTGAAGCTTTCTTT

d_call: -
cdr3_length: 11
clone_size: -
v_call: TRBV7-2
j_call: TRBJ2-1
cdr3_aa: CASSKGGWQFF
cdr3_nt: TGTGCCAGCAGCAAAGGGGGATGGCAGTTCTTC

d_call: TRBD2
cdr3_length: 19
clone_size: -
v_call: TRBV7-8
j_call: TRBJ2-3
cdr3_aa: CASSPRGIGLAGSTDTQYF
cdr3_nt: TGTGCCAGCAGCCCTAGGGGAATTGGACTAGCGGGGAGCACAGATACGCAGTATTTT

d_call: -
cdr3_length: 14
clone_size: -
v_call: TRBV18
j_call: TRBJ2-3
cdr3_aa: CASSLDGYTDTQYF
cdr3_nt: TGTGCCAGCTCACTAGACGGATACACAGATACGCAGTATTTT

d_call: -
cdr3_length: 12
clone_size: -
v_call: TRBV30
j_call: TRBJ2-7
cdr3_aa: CAWSPTLGEQYF
cdr3_nt: TGTGCCTGGAGTCCAACCTTGGGCGAGCAGTACTTC

d_call: -
cdr3_length: 13
clone_size: -
v_call: TRBV7-6
j_call: TRBJ1-5
cdr3_aa: CASSVGPNQPQHF
cdr3_nt: TGTGCCAGCAGCGTCGGTCCTAATCAGCCCCAGCATTTT

d_call: -
cdr3_length: 14
clone_size: -
v_call: TRBV7-6
j_call: TRBJ2-1
cdr3_aa: CASSLGGDMNEQFF
cdr3_nt: TGTGCCAGCAGCTTAGGGGGGGATATGAATGAGCAGTTCTTC

d_call: -
cdr3_length: 14
clone_size: -
v_call: TRBV9
j_call: TRBJ1-1
cdr3_aa: CASSVLAGNTEAFF
cdr3_nt: TGTGCCAGCAGCGTTCTGGCAGGGAACACTGAAGCTTTCTTT

d_call: -
cdr3_length: 13
clone_size: -
v_call: TRBV30
j_call: TRBJ1-4
cdr3_aa: CAWSSGLGEKLFF
cdr3_nt: TGTGCCTGGAGTTCGGGGCTCGGTGAAAAACTGTTTTTT

d_call: -
cdr3_length: 13
clone_size: -
v_call: TRBV7-2
j_call: TRBJ1-3
cdr3_aa: CASSAIPGNTIYF
cdr3_nt: TGTGCCAGCAGCGCCATACCTGGAAACACCATATATTTT

d_call: -
cdr3_length: 18
clone_size: -
v_call: TRBV11-2
j_call: TRBJ2-6
cdr3_aa: CASSLGPGLSSGANVLTF
cdr3_nt: TGTGCCAGCAGCTTAGGCCCGGGACTCAGCTCTGGGGCCAACGTCCTGACTTTC

d_call: -
cdr3_length: 13
clone_size: -
v_call: TRBV2
j_call: TRBJ1-1
cdr3_aa: CASSAQVSTEAFF
cdr3_nt: TGTGCCAGCAGTGCACAGGTGAGCACTGAAGCTTTCTTT

d_call: -
cdr3_length: 14
clone_size: -
v_call: TRBV5-4
j_call: TRBJ2-3
cdr3_aa: CASSFRPRDGTQYF
cdr3_nt: TGTGCCAGCAGCTTTCGACCCCGCGATGGTACGCAGTATTTT

d_call: -
cdr3_length: 14
clone_size: once
v_call: TRBV11-2
j_call: TRBJ2-7
cdr3_aa: CASSFRGASYEQYF
cdr3_nt: TGTGCCAGCAGCTTCAGGGGGGCCTCCTACGAGCAGTACTTC

d_call: -
cdr3_length: 13
clone_size: -
v_call: TRBV6-5
j_call: TRBJ1-5
cdr3_aa: CASSFDSNQPQHF
cdr3_nt: TGTGCCAGCAGTTTCGATAGCAATCAGCCCCAGCATTTT

d_call: TRBD1
cdr3_length: 18
clone_size: -
v_call: TRBV7-8
j_call: TRBJ2-5
cdr3_aa: CASSLTLSAGTGGKTQYF
cdr3_nt: TGTGCCAGCAGCTTAACGCTTTCCGCCGGGACAGGGGGTAAGACCCAGTACTTC

d_call: TRBD2
cdr3_length: 14
clone_size: -
v_call: TRBV6-1
j_call: TRBJ2-2
cdr3_aa: CASRTSPTTGELFF
cdr3_nt: TGTGCCAGCAGGACTAGCCCAACGACCGGGGAGCTGTTTTTT

d_call: -
cdr3_length: 16
clone_size: -
v_call: TRBV5-1
j_call: TRBJ1-1
cdr3_aa: CASRNLDSHLNTEAFF
cdr3_nt: TGCGCCAGCAGGAACCTTGACAGCCACCTGAACACTGAAGCTTTCTTT

d_call: -
cdr3_length: 13
clone_size: -
v_call: TRBV18
j_call: TRBJ1-1
cdr3_aa: CASSPSSRPEAFF
cdr3_nt: TGTGCCAGCTCACCAAGTAGCCGACCCGAAGCTTTCTTT

d_call: -
cdr3_length: 17
clone_size: -
v_call: TRBV7-2
j_call: TRBJ2-7
cdr3_aa: CASSLVHSGRYRDEQYF
cdr3_nt: TGTGCCAGCAGTCTGGTACATAGTGGGAGGTACCGCGACGAGCAGTACTTC

d_call: TRBD2
cdr3_length: 15
clone_size: -
v_call: TRBV7-3
j_call: TRBJ2-3
cdr3_aa: CASSLGAGVTDTQYF
cdr3_nt: TGTGCCAGCAGCTTAGGGGCGGGAGTTACAGATACGCAGTATTTT

d_call: -
cdr3_length: 15
clone_size: once
v_call: TRBV5-1
j_call: TRBJ2-5
cdr3_aa: CASSLAGSWRETQYF
cdr3_nt: TGCGCCAGCAGCTTGGCGGGGTCTTGGCGAGAGACCCAGTACTTC

d_call: -
cdr3_length: 14
clone_size: -
v_call: TRBV4-1
j_call: TRBJ1-2
cdr3_aa: CASSQEGDGYGYTF
cdr3_nt: TGCGCCAGCAGCCAAGAAGGGGATGGCTATGGCTACACCTTC

d_call: TRBD1
cdr3_length: 14
clone_size: -
v_call: TRBV7-2
j_call: TRBJ2-5
cdr3_aa: CASSLGGGAETQYF
cdr3_nt: TGTGCCAGCAGCTTAGGAGGGGGCGCAGAGACCCAGTACTTC

d_call: -
cdr3_length: 15
clone_size: -
v_call: TRBV5-1
j_call: TRBJ1-1
cdr3_aa: CASSLERGFNTEAFF
cdr3_nt: TGCGCCAGCAGCTTGGAGAGGGGCTTTAACACTGAAGCTTTCTTT

d_call: -
cdr3_length: 11
clone_size: -
v_call: TRBV5-4
j_call: TRBJ2-7
cdr3_aa: CASSLQTEQYF
cdr3_nt: TGTGCCAGCAGCTTACAGACCGAGCAGTACTTC

d_call: -
cdr3_length: 11
clone_size: -
v_call: TRBV7-2
j_call: TRBJ2-7
cdr3_aa: CASSPPGEQYF
cdr3_nt: TGTGCCAGCAGCCCCCCCGGTGAGCAGTACTTC

d_call: -
cdr3_length: 15
clone_size: few
v_call: TRBV5-6
j_call: TRBJ2-1
cdr3_aa: CASSLRRISYNEQFF
cdr3_nt: TGTGCCAGCAGCTTGCGTCGGATTTCCTACAATGAGCAGTTCTTC

d_call: -
cdr3_length: 15
clone_size: -
v_call: TRBV7-9
j_call: TRBJ1-5
cdr3_aa: CASSSGALGNQPQHF
cdr3_nt: TGTGCCAGCAGTTCGGGGGCTTTAGGCAATCAGCCCCAGCATTTT

d_call: TRBD2
cdr3_length: 16
clone_size: once
v_call: TRBV5-1
j_call: TRBJ2-3
cdr3_aa: CASSLGGSVGTDTQYF
cdr3_nt: TGCGCCAGCAGCTTGGGCGGGAGTGTTGGCACAGATACGCAGTATTTT

d_call: -
cdr3_length: 10
clone_size: -
v_call: TRBV7-9
j_call: TRBJ2-3
cdr3_aa: CASSSDTQYF
cdr3_nt: TGTGCCAGCAGCTCCGATACGCAGTATTTT

d_call: -
cdr3_length: 13
clone_size: once
v_call: TRBV5-6
j_call: TRBJ2-7
cdr3_aa: CASSFSPDYEQYF
cdr3_nt: TGTGCCAGCAGCTTTAGCCCGGACTACGAGCAGTACTTC

d_call: -
cdr3_length: 14
clone_size: -
v_call: TRBV7-2
j_call: TRBJ2-7
cdr3_aa: CASSRILETYEQYF
cdr3_nt: TGTGCCAGCAGCCGAATTCTAGAGACCTACGAGCAGTACTTC

d_call: -
cdr3_length: 16
clone_size: -
v_call: TRBV5-5
j_call: TRBJ2-7
cdr3_aa: CASSLARSQVGYEQYF
cdr3_nt: TGTGCCAGCAGCTTGGCCCGAAGCCAGGTGGGCTACGAGCAGTACTTC

d_call: TRBD1
cdr3_length: 15
clone_size: -
v_call: TRBV5-1
j_call: TRBJ2-1
cdr3_aa: CASSLSGQGVNEQFF
cdr3_nt: TGCGCCAGCAGCCTCTCGGGACAGGGGGTGAATGAGCAGTTCTTC

d_call: -
cdr3_length: 13
clone_size: -
v_call: TRBV28
j_call: TRBJ1-2
cdr3_aa: CASRLGHRYGYTF
cdr3_nt: TGTGCCAGCCGCCTAGGACACCGATATGGCTACACCTTC

d_call: -
cdr3_length: 13
clone_size: -
v_call: TRBV30
j_call: TRBJ2-7
cdr3_aa: CAWSNRISYEQYF
cdr3_nt: TGTGCCTGGAGTAACCGGATTTCCTACGAGCAGTACTTC

d_call: -
cdr3_length: 15
clone_size: -
v_call: TRBV5-1
j_call: TRBJ2-3
cdr3_aa: CASSLEATRTDTQYF
cdr3_nt: TGCGCCAGCAGCTTGGAGGCTACTCGCACAGATACGCAGTATTTT

d_call: -
cdr3_length: 12
clone_size: -
v_call: TRBV28
j_call: TRBJ2-7
cdr3_aa: CASSSSSYEQYF
cdr3_nt: TGTGCCAGCAGCTCCAGCTCCTACGAGCAGTACTTC

d_call: -
cdr3_length: 13
clone_size: -
v_call: TRBV9
j_call: TRBJ1-3
cdr3_aa: CASSATSGNTIYF
cdr3_nt: TGTGCCAGCAGCGCGACCTCTGGAAACACCATATATTTT

d_call: -
cdr3_length: 14
clone_size: -
v_call: TRBV7-2
j_call: TRBJ1-5
cdr3_aa: CASRSGVGNQPQHF
cdr3_nt: TGTGCCAGCAGGTCAGGGGTGGGCAATCAGCCCCAGCATTTT

d_call: TRBD1
cdr3_length: 14
clone_size: once
v_call: TRBV28
j_call: TRBJ1-4
cdr3_aa: CASSTRTGWEKLFF
cdr3_nt: TGTGCCAGCAGCACCAGGACAGGGTGGGAAAAACTGTTTTTT

d_call: -
cdr3_length: 18
clone_size: -
v_call: TRBV2
j_call: TRBJ1-5
cdr3_aa: CASSDPAGAKYSNQPQHF
cdr3_nt: TGTGCCAGCAGTGACCCAGCCGGGGCGAAATATAGCAATCAGCCCCAGCATTTT

d_call: TRBD1
cdr3_length: 16
clone_size: -
v_call: TRBV7-8
j_call: TRBJ2-2
cdr3_aa: CASSFPDRVYTGELFF
cdr3_nt: TGTGCCAGCAGCTTCCCCGACAGGGTATACACCGGGGAGCTGTTTTTT

d_call: TRBD1
cdr3_length: 13
clone_size: -
v_call: TRBV6-5
j_call: TRBJ2-7
cdr3_aa: CASRDRGSYEQYF
cdr3_nt: TGTGCCAGCAGAGACAGGGGGTCCTACGAGCAGTACTTC

d_call: TRBD1
cdr3_length: 16
clone_size: few
v_call: TRBV29-1
j_call: TRBJ2-3
cdr3_aa: CSVEDGFDQGADTQYF
cdr3_nt: TGCAGCGTTGAAGACGGGTTCGACCAGGGGGCAGATACGCAGTATTTT

d_call: TRBD1
cdr3_length: 16
clone_size: -
v_call: TRBV18
j_call: TRBJ1-1
cdr3_aa: CASSPRQGDMNTEAFF
cdr3_nt: TGTGCCAGCTCTCCTAGACAGGGGGACATGAACACTGAAGCTTTCTTT

d_call: TRBD1
cdr3_length: 15
clone_size: -
v_call: TRBV6-5
j_call: TRBJ2-1
cdr3_aa: CASSPAGTGRGEQFF
cdr3_nt: TGTGCCAGCAGTCCCGCCGGGACAGGGAGGGGCGAGCAGTTCTTC